These 5 T cell receptor beta chains were sequenced from one sample in a study of identical twins. Via MiXCR, TCRdb re-called the 5' RACE reads, giving one row per CDR3 protein. Of roughly 710,000 distinct CDR3 sequences listed, 5.5% to 7.5% are singletons. Sample: naive T cells sorted from blood. These receptors were obtained from a man aged 18 to 30 in good health.

This clonotype showed up many times. The chain joins TRBV6-5 to TRBJ1-2; tentatively, D is TRBD1 (6 bases). CDR1 MNHEY and CDR2 SVGAGI come from the germline V gene. The CDR3 has 15 residues. Between the trimmed V and J ends, which lost 0 bases and 7 bases, there was a span of 15 bases. Here the CDR3 reads CASSYSGFQGSGYTF. In nucleotides, the CDR3 is TGTGCCAGCAGTTACTCGGGATTTCAGGGGAGTGGCTACACCTTC.

This clonotype has only a few counts. The chain is built from TRBV20-1 and TRBJ2-7, with 10 nucleotides matching TRBD1. The CDR3 is 15 amino acids. V shed 2 bases and J 5 bases; nucleotides not matched to a gene: 9. CDR1 and CDR2 from the germline V gene are DFQATT and SNEGSKA (reference sequence). DNA for the CDR3: TGCAGTGCTAGAAGACAGGGGGCGATCCGCAACGAGCAGTACGTC. This codes for CSARRQGAIRNEQYV.

The table lists this clonotype with many counts. The rearrangement uses TRBV4-3 and TRBJ2-1; TRBD1 aligns across 9 bases. CDR1 is LGHNA, CDR2 YSLEER, per germline. The CDR3 sequence is 17 residues long. The V and J ends lost 0 bases and 2 bases, in that order; junction bases with no gene match: 5. CDR3 protein: CASSQDLGQGTYNEQFF. CDR3 coding DNA: TGCGCCAGCAGCCAAGATCTCGGACAGGGGACCTACAATGAGCAGTTCTTC.

This clonotype was seen repeatedly, ten times or more. The genes are TRBV12-3 or TRBV12-4 and TRBJ2-5; 7 bases agree with TRBD2. Germline trimming cut 2 bases from V and 7 bases from J; bases unmatched to any gene: 16. The CDR3 is 17 amino acids. The CDR3 DNA sequence: TGTGCCAGCAGTTTATCGGTATCTAGCGGTCACCTGGGGACCCAGTACTTC. Translating it yields CASSLSVSSGHLGTQYF.

This clonotype appeared many times. The chain links TRBV6-4 to TRBJ1-2; D is undetermined. The V end was cut by 6 bases, the J end by 3 bases, with 14 bases between. The CDR3 runs 14 residues. Germline V CDR1 and CDR2: MRHNA, SNTAGT. This CDR3 is CASSPSGPDYGYTF. CDR3 sequence (DNA): TGTGCCAGCAGCCCCTCTGGGCCCGACTATGGCTACACCTTC.